The present entry profiles one T cell receptor beta chain with its context. Its target is unknown. The sample originates from a study of identifying expanded T cells in peripheral blood. General observations from the study: Variance in clone template counts between approximately two-week samples significantly increased with total template count across all healthy donors. Technical replicates showed roughly 1.2 changed clones; two weeks around 15; four weeks 19.

CDR1 is SGHRS and CDR2 is YFSETQ in the germline V gene. V trimming: 5 bases; J trimming: 4 bases; junction bases outside the gene matches: 10. This CDR3 comprises 15 residues. No infections or other immune events were documented during collection. Produced via immunoSEQ multiplex PCR; TCRdb's table is partial and in-frame only. In the table there are around 120,000 clones, 80% to 90% of which are singletons. The chain uses TRBV5-1 and TRBJ2-7; 9 bases map to TRBD1. The TCR comes from a person aged 18 to 70 in good health. The sequenced material came from blood. CDR3 nucleotide sequence: TGCGCCAGCAGTCTGATACCGGGACAGGGTTACGAGCAGTACTTC. Its protein product is CASSLIPGQGYEQYF.